These T cell receptor beta chains were read from a single sample in a study of T cells in Graves' hyperthyroidism and ophthalmopathy. MiXCR, applied by TCRdb to the multiplex PCR reads, yields one record per CDR3 protein. The sample contains about 840,000 distinct CDR3 sequences, approximately 40% of which appear only once. Sequences were obtained from blood. Source of these receptors: a man aged 18 to 30 with Graves' hyperthyroidism. Each CDR3 is given with its conserved first and last residue. D genes are given only for firm matches. Size values are once, few and many counts, or a class for expanded clones, and some rows have none.

v_call: TRBV6-6
clone_size: many
j_call: TRBJ2-2
d_call: -
cdr3_aa: CASSEVGELFF
cdr3_nt: TGTGCCAGCAGTGAAGTCGGGGAGCTGTTTTTT

v_call: TRBV7-2
clone_size: -
j_call: TRBJ2-3
d_call: TRBD2
cdr3_aa: CASSLQSGMSTDTQYF
cdr3_nt: TGTGCCAGCAGCTTACAGAGCGGGATGTCGACAGATACGCAGTATTTT

v_call: TRBV10-3
clone_size: once
j_call: TRBJ2-2
d_call: -
cdr3_aa: CASSESATAGELFF
cdr3_nt: TGTGCCAGCAGTGAATCGGCTACAGCGGGGGAGCTGTTTTTT

v_call: TRBV7-2
clone_size: -
j_call: TRBJ1-2
d_call: -
cdr3_aa: CASSLGDMDGYTF
cdr3_nt: TGTGCCAGCAGCTTAGGGGATATGGATGGCTACACCTTC

v_call: TRBV7-2
clone_size: -
j_call: TRBJ2-6
d_call: -
cdr3_aa: CASSSVANVLTF
cdr3_nt: TGTGCCAGCAGCTCAGTCGCCAACGTCCTGACTTTC

v_call: TRBV9
clone_size: -
j_call: TRBJ1-6
d_call: TRBD1
cdr3_aa: CASSPPGTGGNSPLHF
cdr3_nt: TGTGCCAGCTCACCCCCCGGGACAGGGGGGAATTCACCCCTCCACTTT

v_call: TRBV5-1
clone_size: few
j_call: TRBJ2-7
d_call: TRBD1
cdr3_aa: CASSSQGTGGFEQYF
cdr3_nt: TGCGCCAGCAGCTCACAGGGGACAGGGGGCTTCGAGCAGTACTTC

v_call: TRBV9
clone_size: -
j_call: TRBJ1-3
d_call: TRBD1
cdr3_aa: CASSVQTGEGNTIYF
cdr3_nt: TGTGCCAGCAGCGTCCAGACAGGGGAGGGAAACACCATATATTTT

v_call: TRBV9
clone_size: -
j_call: TRBJ2-7
d_call: TRBD1
cdr3_aa: CASSSGQEPNEQYF
cdr3_nt: TGTGCCAGCAGTTCCGGACAGGAGCCCAACGAGCAGTACTTC

v_call: TRBV6-5
clone_size: many
j_call: TRBJ2-5
d_call: -
cdr3_aa: CASSYSEGQETQYF
cdr3_nt: TGTGCCAGCAGTTACTCCGAAGGACAAGAGACCCAGTACTTC

v_call: TRBV9
clone_size: many
j_call: TRBJ1-1
d_call: -
cdr3_aa: CASSVVDRNTEAFF
cdr3_nt: TGTGCCAGCAGCGTAGTGGACAGAAACACTGAAGCTTTCTTT

v_call: TRBV15
clone_size: -
j_call: TRBJ2-3
d_call: TRBD1
cdr3_aa: CATSGLGQGASTDTQYF
cdr3_nt: TGTGCCACCAGCGGGCTCGGACAGGGTGCGAGCACAGATACGCAGTATTTT

v_call: TRBV7-9
clone_size: few
j_call: TRBJ1-1
d_call: TRBD1
cdr3_aa: CASIGGQAIGAFF
cdr3_nt: TGTGCCAGCATTGGTGGACAGGCGATTGGAGCTTTCTTT

v_call: TRBV2
clone_size: -
j_call: TRBJ2-5
d_call: TRBD1
cdr3_aa: CASRPGQATQETQYF
cdr3_nt: TGTGCCAGCAGACCAGGACAGGCGACACAAGAGACCCAGTACTTC

v_call: TRBV25-1
clone_size: once
j_call: TRBJ2-3
d_call: -
cdr3_aa: CASSQEGQADTQYF
cdr3_nt: TGTGCCAGCAGCCAAGAAGGGCAGGCAGATACGCAGTATTTT

v_call: TRBV12-3/TRBV12-4
clone_size: few
j_call: TRBJ1-1
d_call: -
cdr3_aa: CASTLWASNTEAFF
cdr3_nt: TGTGCCAGCACCCTGTGGGCCTCGAACACTGAAGCTTTCTTT

v_call: TRBV20-1
clone_size: -
j_call: TRBJ1-2
d_call: -
cdr3_aa: CSARSGYGVSGYTF
cdr3_nt: TGCAGTGCTAGAAGCGGCTACGGGGTGAGTGGCTACACCTTC

v_call: TRBV2
clone_size: -
j_call: TRBJ2-7
d_call: TRBD2
cdr3_aa: CASGGLAGGSYEQYF
cdr3_nt: TGTGCCAGCGGGGGACTAGCGGGGGGCTCCTACGAGCAGTACTTC

v_call: TRBV9
clone_size: -
j_call: TRBJ2-5
d_call: TRBD1
cdr3_aa: CASSVPGQGPETQYF
cdr3_nt: TGTGCCAGCAGCGTCCCGGGACAGGGGCCAGAGACCCAGTACTTC

v_call: TRBV2
clone_size: -
j_call: TRBJ2-5
d_call: TRBD2
cdr3_aa: CASGGLVVLQETQYF
cdr3_nt: TGTGCCAGCGGGGGACTAGTAGTCCTCCAAGAGACCCAGTACTTC

v_call: TRBV11-2
clone_size: -
j_call: TRBJ1-5
d_call: -
cdr3_aa: CASSSSGVRDFSNQPQHF
cdr3_nt: TGTGCCAGCAGCTCCTCAGGGGTTCGGGACTTTAGCAATCAGCCCCAGCATTTT

v_call: TRBV10-3
clone_size: -
j_call: TRBJ1-2
d_call: -
cdr3_aa: CAISESERRGGYTF
cdr3_nt: TGTGCCATCAGTGAGTCGGAGCGAAGAGGGGGCTACACCTTC

v_call: TRBV25-1
clone_size: many
j_call: TRBJ2-7
d_call: -
cdr3_aa: CASSEQGTYEQYF
cdr3_nt: TGTGCCAGCAGTGAACAGGGGACCTACGAGCAGTACTTC

v_call: TRBV5-6
clone_size: -
j_call: TRBJ2-5
d_call: -
cdr3_aa: CASSLQSWRLGETQYF
cdr3_nt: TGTGCCAGCAGCTTGCAGTCGTGGAGGCTAGGGGAGACCCAGTACTTC

v_call: TRBV6-5
clone_size: -
j_call: TRBJ2-5
d_call: -
cdr3_aa: CASSYGQDGPQETQYF
cdr3_nt: TGTGCCAGCAGTTACGGCCAAGACGGCCCCCAAGAGACCCAGTACTTC

v_call: TRBV2
clone_size: -
j_call: TRBJ1-1
d_call: -
cdr3_aa: CASRNPSGNTEAFF
cdr3_nt: TGTGCCAGCAGGAACCCTTCGGGGAACACTGAAGCTTTCTTT

v_call: TRBV12-3/TRBV12-4
clone_size: few
j_call: TRBJ1-5
d_call: TRBD1
cdr3_aa: CASSRAGTGAERQHF
cdr3_nt: TGTGCCAGCAGTCGAGCCGGGACAGGGGCAGAGAGACAGCATTTT

v_call: TRBV2
clone_size: -
j_call: TRBJ1-6
d_call: TRBD1
cdr3_aa: CASRPLTDRVGSPLHF
cdr3_nt: TGTGCCAGCAGGCCACTGACCGACAGGGTTGGATCACCCCTCCACTTT

v_call: TRBV7-3
clone_size: few
j_call: TRBJ2-2
d_call: -
cdr3_aa: CASSRQGGETGELFF
cdr3_nt: TGTGCCAGCAGCCGACAGGGAGGGGAGACCGGGGAGCTGTTTTTT

v_call: TRBV2
clone_size: many
j_call: TRBJ1-1
d_call: -
cdr3_aa: CASKAGAGNTEAFF
cdr3_nt: TGTGCCAGCAAGGCAGGGGCGGGGAACACTGAAGCTTTCTTT

v_call: TRBV12-3/TRBV12-4
clone_size: few
j_call: TRBJ1-1
d_call: -
cdr3_aa: CASSLWTAEAFF
cdr3_nt: TGTGCCAGCAGTTTATGGACGGCTGAAGCTTTCTTT

v_call: TRBV7-2
clone_size: -
j_call: TRBJ2-7
d_call: -
cdr3_aa: CASSLVTGLSYEQYF
cdr3_nt: TGTGCCAGCAGCTTAGTGACAGGCCTATCCTACGAGCAGTACTTC

v_call: TRBV20-1
clone_size: few
j_call: TRBJ1-4
d_call: TRBD1
cdr3_aa: CSAWNPRDRGRVLFF
cdr3_nt: TGCAGTGCTTGGAACCCCCGGGACAGGGGGCGAGTACTGTTTTTT

v_call: TRBV13
clone_size: many
j_call: TRBJ1-5
d_call: -
cdr3_aa: CASSRLGAQPQHF
cdr3_nt: TGTGCCAGCTCGAGGCTCGGGGCACAGCCCCAGCATTTT

v_call: TRBV2
clone_size: -
j_call: TRBJ1-5
d_call: -
cdr3_aa: CASSEMEHF
cdr3_nt: TGTGCCAGCAGTGAAATGGAGCATTTT

v_call: TRBV11-2
clone_size: many
j_call: TRBJ1-4
d_call: TRBD1
cdr3_aa: CASSPTGGGEKLFF
cdr3_nt: TGTGCCAGCAGCCCAACAGGGGGCGGCGAAAAACTGTTTTTT

v_call: TRBV7-2
clone_size: many
j_call: TRBJ2-6
d_call: TRBD1
cdr3_aa: CASSSGQTLAGANVLTF
cdr3_nt: TGTGCCAGCAGCTCGGGACAGACTCTTGCTGGGGCCAACGTCCTGACTTTC

v_call: TRBV6-5
clone_size: -
j_call: TRBJ2-5
d_call: -
cdr3_aa: CASNWYQETQYF
cdr3_nt: TGTGCCAGCAATTGGTACCAAGAGACCCAGTACTTC

v_call: TRBV20-1
clone_size: -
j_call: TRBJ2-7
d_call: TRBD2
cdr3_aa: CSARGLACEQYF
cdr3_nt: TGCAGTGCTAGGGGACTAGCCTGCGAGCAGTACTTC

v_call: TRBV5-1
clone_size: -
j_call: TRBJ2-6
d_call: TRBD1
cdr3_aa: CASSFGTGVSPGANVLTF
cdr3_nt: TGCGCCAGCAGCTTCGGGACAGGGGTCTCCCCTGGGGCCAACGTCCTGACTTTC

v_call: TRBV12-3/TRBV12-4
clone_size: -
j_call: TRBJ1-5
d_call: TRBD1
cdr3_aa: CASSLGDSYSNQPQHF
cdr3_nt: TGTGCCAGCAGTTTAGGGGACAGCTATAGCAATCAGCCCCAGCATTTT

v_call: TRBV5-8
clone_size: -
j_call: TRBJ2-7
d_call: -
cdr3_aa: CASSFGRGGTTYEQYF
cdr3_nt: TGTGCCAGCAGCTTCGGACGAGGCGGCACCACCTACGAGCAGTACTTC

v_call: TRBV3-1
clone_size: few
j_call: TRBJ1-6
d_call: TRBD1
cdr3_aa: CASSPHRGSGSPLHF
cdr3_nt: TGTGCCAGCAGCCCCCACAGGGGTTCTGGATCACCCCTCCACTTT

v_call: TRBV6-9
clone_size: few
j_call: TRBJ2-5
d_call: -
cdr3_aa: CASSFRGAGQETQYF
cdr3_nt: TGTGCCAGCAGTTTCCGGGGGGCCGGCCAAGAGACCCAGTACTTC

v_call: TRBV20-1
clone_size: many
j_call: TRBJ2-5
d_call: TRBD2
cdr3_aa: CSARDATSGIGETQYF
cdr3_nt: TGCAGTGCTAGAGACGCAACTAGCGGGATAGGAGAGACCCAGTACTTC

v_call: TRBV12-3/TRBV12-4
clone_size: few
j_call: TRBJ1-1
d_call: -
cdr3_aa: CASRSQGKGTEAFF
cdr3_nt: TGTGCCAGCAGGTCGCAGGGGAAGGGCACTGAAGCTTTCTTT

v_call: TRBV19
clone_size: many
j_call: TRBJ1-5
d_call: -
cdr3_aa: CASSMDDGSNQPQHF
cdr3_nt: TGTGCCAGTAGTATGGATGACGGCAGCAATCAGCCCCAGCATTTT

v_call: TRBV11-3
clone_size: many
j_call: TRBJ1-2
d_call: -
cdr3_aa: CASSNLIGYTF
cdr3_nt: TGTGCCAGCAGCAACCTGATTGGCTACACCTTC